Following are 23 T cell receptor beta chains from one sample sequenced in a study of persistence of HIV-infected CD4 T cells. The immunoSEQ assay was version 4, run in survey mode. Some clones are missing from TCRdb's copy, which holds only in-frame ones; the method was immunoSEQ multiplex PCR. The sample includes over 30,000 clones, around 80% seen only once; the top ten take 5% to 7%. Their recognized antigens are unknown. Cells were stimulated with CMV-infected fibroblast lysates at roughly 9.1 ug/mL. CD40L-negative CD69-negative CD45RO-high memory CD4+ T cells were sorted as populations depleted of antigen-responding cells. The sample was CD4+ T cells sorted from PBMCs after roughly 19-hour stimulation, taken from a patient who received antiretroviral therapy. The receptor set was obtained from an adult woman with HIV who was CMV-seropositive.

This chain joins TRBV9 and TRBJ2-1, with no clear D. The CDR3 spans 12 residues. The ends were cut back, 0 bases at V and 7 bases at J, with 5 bases in the middle. Germline V CDR1 and CDR2: SGDLS, YYNGEE. The CDR3 here is CASSVVENEQFF. Here the CDR3 DNA reads TGTGCCAGCAGCGTAGTTGAGAATGAGCAGTTCTTC. Looking up the rest from reference TRBV9 and TRBJ2-1 gives the full variable domain: DSGVTQTPKHLITATGQRVTLRCSPRSGDLSVYWYQQSLDQGLQFLIQYYNGEERAKGNILERFSAQQFPDLHSELNLSSLELGDSALYFCASSVVENEQFFGPGTRLTVL.

The J gene is TRBJ2-2, the V gene TRBV30; TRBD1 matches at 8 bases. The length of the CDR3 is 15 residues. Looked up from germline, CDR1 is GTSNPN and CDR2 is SVGIG (reference sequence). V was clipped by 3 bases and J by 5 bases; unmatched bases: 8. CDR3 nucleotide sequence: TGTGCCTGGAGAGTAGTACAGGGGGGAACCGGGGAGCTGTTTTTT. This sequence encodes CAWRVVQGGTGELFF.

The gene calls are TRBV6-5 and TRBJ1-5; 9 bases line up with TRBD1. The V gene end was trimmed by 6 bases and the J gene end by 1 base; junction bases not matched to a gene: 1. CDR3 length: 14 amino acids. Germline CDR1 and CDR2: MNHEY and SVGAGI. The DNA of the CDR3 is TGTGCCAGCAGAGGACAGGGGAGCAATCAGCCCCAGCATTTT. Its translation is CASRGQGSNQPQHF.

Only a few counts were recorded for this clone. The rearrangement links TRBV4-1 to TRBJ1-5, with D perhaps TRBD1 (5 bases). The length of the CDR3 is 17 residues. V lost 1 base and J 5 bases, leaving 18 bases between the germline ends. The germline gives CDR1 MGHRA, CDR2 YSYEKL. The CDR3 nucleotides read TGCGCCAGCAGCCAAGTAGGATCCGGGCAGGGAGATCAGCCCCAGCATTTT. It is translated as CASSQVGSGQGDQPQHF.

This rearrangement joins TRBV4-1 to TRBJ1-5; D possibly corresponds to TRBD1 (5 bases). The CDR3 is made up of 17 amino acids. In germline, CDR1 is MGHRA, CDR2 YSYEKL. V lost 0 bases to trimming and J lost 2 bases, with 14 bases between them. CDR3 nucleotides: TGCGCCAGCAGCCAAGATCCAGGGCAGGTCCGCAATCAGCCCCAGCATTTT. This encodes CASSQDPGQVRNQPQHF.

The chain carries TRBV4-1 and TRBJ1-4; D is possibly TRBD1 (6 bases). Trimming removed 3 bases from V and 4 bases from J, with 15 bases in between. The length of the CDR3 is 16 residues. Germline V CDR1 and CDR2: MGHRA, YSYEKL. The CDR3 loop is CASSHLGQSNNEKLFF. As DNA, the CDR3 is TGCGCCAGCAGCCATCTCGGACAGAGCAATAATGAAAAACTGTTTTTT.

This clone has a handful of counts. This chain connects TRBV11-3 to TRBJ1-1; D uncertain. Per germline, CDR1 SGHNT and CDR2 YENEEA. V lost 1 base, J lost 0 bases, and 3 bases lay in between. The length of the CDR3 is 13 residues. The CDR3 DNA reads as TGTGCCAGCAGCTTAGGGATGAACACTGAAGCTTTCTTT. Its protein product is CASSLGMNTEAFF.

The chain links TRBV4-1 to TRBJ1-4; tentative D call: TRBD1 (5 bases). The germline V gene has CDR1 MGHRA and CDR2 YSYEKL. CDR3 size: 15 residues. Deletions cut 2 bases from V and 3 bases from J, with 10 bases between. CDR3 residues: CASSQWGVPNEKLFF. In DNA form, the CDR3 reads TGCGCCAGCAGCCAATGGGGGGTACCTAATGAAAAACTGTTTTTT.

The chain has TRBV6-5 and TRBJ1-2; 7 positions agree with TRBD1. Germline lookup yields CDR1 MNHEY and CDR2 SVGAGI. V trimming: 10 bases; J trimming: 2 bases; junction bases outside the gene matches: 10. The CDR3 has 14 amino acids. CDR3 in DNA: TGTGCCACCATAAACAGGGGAATGAACTATGGCTACACCTTC. As protein: CATINRGMNYGYTF.

V is TRBV10-2 and J is TRBJ2-7, with 10 nucleotides matching TRBD1. Per the germline V gene, CDR1 is WSHSY and CDR2 is SAAADI. The CDR3 contains 16 residues. Germline trimming cut 3 bases from V and 6 bases from J; bases unmatched to any gene: 11. The CDR3 reads CASSDLGQGVSSEQYF. The CDR3 coding sequence is TGCGCCAGCAGTGATCTCGGACAGGGGGTATCGAGCGAGCAGTACTTC.

V gene TRBV19 combines with J gene TRBJ1-6; 9 bases fit TRBD1. CDR1 is LNHDA and CDR2 is SQIVND in the germline V gene (reference sequence). The trim removed 5 bases at V and 9 bases at J, leaving 8 bases unmatched. There are 15 residues in the CDR3. For the CDR3, the DNA is TGTGCCAGTAGTGACACGACAGGGGGTCGTTCACCCCTCCACTTT. This gives the protein CASSDTTGGRSPLHF.

This rearrangement joins TRBV12-5 to TRBJ1-5, with D tentatively TRBD1 (6 bases). The germline V gene has CDR1 LGHNT and CDR2 FRNRAP. This CDR3 contains 14 residues. The V gene lost 6 bases and the J gene lost 6 bases, with 15 bases spanning the gap. DNA for the CDR3: TGTGCTAGTGGCGGGGGGCAGGGCGCTCAGCCCCAGCATTTT. Protein product: CASGGGQGAQPQHF.

As for this clone: The sample holds other DNA sequences that translate to the same CDR3. The chain has TRBV5-4 and TRBJ2-5, with 15 bases matching TRBD2. Trimming cost V 4 bases and J 5 bases; bases outside gene matches: 9. The germline gives CDR1 SGHNT, CDR2 YYREEE (reference sequence). The CDR3 consists of 17 residues. The CDR3 DNA follows: TGTGCCAGCAGCCCTGGACTAGCGGGAGGGCCGGAGGAGACCCAGTACTTC. Translated, it gives CASSPGLAGGPEETQYF.

The chain couples TRBV30 to TRBJ1-1, with D possibly TRBD1 on 5 matching bases. The CDR3 consists of 14 residues. CDR1 is GTSNPN and CDR2 is SVGIG in the germline V gene (reference sequence). V was pared by 1 base and J by 5 bases, with 14 bases between. The CDR3 DNA follows: TGTGCCTGGAGTGGGGGCCAGTGGAGGACTGAAGCTTTCTTT. Translated: CAWSGGQWRTEAFF.

This chain uses TRBV5-1 with TRBJ2-7, with a possible D match to TRBD1 (5 bases). The V and J ends lost 0 bases and 6 bases respectively, with 10 bases between them. The CDR3 spans 13 residues. CDR1 is SGHRS and CDR2 is YFSETQ in the germline V gene. This chain's CDR3 is CASSLGQGSEQYF. The CDR3 nucleotides are TGCGCCAGCAGCTTGGGGCAGGGCAGCGAGCAGTACTTC.

This chain joins TRBV19 and TRBJ2-7; 12 nucleotides align to TRBD2. The V gene end was trimmed by 5 bases and the J gene end by 3 bases; junction bases not matched to a gene: 5. The germline CDR1 and CDR2 sequences are LNHDA and SQIVND (reference sequence). There are 15 residues in the CDR3. The CDR3 protein is CASSGSGLAGYEQYF. CDR3 coding DNA: TGTGCCAGTAGTGGTTCGGGACTAGCGGGCTACGAGCAGTACTTC.

This rearrangement joins TRBV27 to TRBJ1-6; the D gene is possibly TRBD1 (5 bases). CDR3 length equals 15 residues. V was shortened by 5 bases and J by 3 bases, with 11 bases between the two germline ends. Germline CDR1 is MNHEY and CDR2 is SMNVEV (reference sequence). This CDR3 reads CASSPRGGYNSPLHF. CDR3 in DNA: TGTGCCAGCAGTCCGCGGGGGGGCTATAATTCACCCCTCCACTTT.

The V gene is TRBV2, the J gene TRBJ1-5; possibly TRBD1 for D (5 bases). V lost 3 bases to trimming and J lost 2 bases, with 11 bases between them. This CDR3 spans 15 amino acids. Per the germline V gene, CDR1 is SNHLY and CDR2 is FYNNEI. In DNA, the CDR3 is TGTGCCAGCAGTGATCTTGGGGGGGGCAATCAGCCCCAGCATTTT. Amino acids: CASSDLGGGNQPQHF.

The chain links TRBV3-1 (or the pseudogene TRBV3-2) to TRBJ2-7; TRBD2 aligns across 7 bases. CDR3 length: 12 residues. Losses at the gene ends were 10 bases for V and 2 bases for J; bases not matched to a gene: 5. The germline V gene has CDR1 LGHDT and CDR2 YNNKEL (reference sequence). The CDR3 nucleotides are TGTGCCACTCGGGGAGGGCCCTACGAGCAGTACTTC. Its protein product is CATRGGPYEQYF.

The rearrangement joins TRBV2 to TRBJ1-3; D is uncertain. Germline values: CDR1 SNHLY, CDR2 FYNNEI. CDR3 length: 15 amino acids. The germline V and J ends were trimmed by 6 bases and 1 base, with 13 bases remaining between them. The CDR3 sequence: CASSLMKGSGNTIYF. CDR3 sequence (DNA): TGTGCCAGCAGCCTTATGAAGGGTTCTGGAAACACCATATATTTT.

The chain carries TRBV6-4 and TRBJ1-6, with D tentatively TRBD1 (6 bases). In germline, CDR1 is MRHNA, CDR2 SNTAGT. CDR3 length: 15 residues. V was pared by 4 bases and J by 8 bases, with 15 bases between. CDR3 region: CASSASGALDSPLHF. The CDR3 nucleotides are TGTGCCAGCAGTGCCTCAGGGGCGTTAGATTCACCCCTCCACTTT.

The chain couples TRBV5-5 to TRBJ2-7; a weak D match, TRBD1 (6 bases). V lost 0 bases to trimming and J lost 0 bases, with 13 bases between them. This CDR3 region has 16 residues. Germline V lookup: CDR1 SGHKS, CDR2 YYEKEE (reference sequence). In nucleotides, the CDR3 is TGTGCCAGCAGCTTGGCCCCCGGGACAAACTCCTACGAGCAGTACTTC. As protein: CASSLAPGTNSYEQYF.

The CDR3 DNA reads as TGCGCCAGCAGCCCTCACCTCCCCTCACAAGAGACCCAGTACTTC. It encodes CASSPHLPSQETQYF. The V call is TRBV5-1, the J call TRBJ2-5; D is uncertain. Trimming took 4 bases from V and 2 from J, leaving 15 bases between them. This CDR3 comprises 15 residues. Germline loops: CDR1 SGHRS, CDR2 YFSETQ.